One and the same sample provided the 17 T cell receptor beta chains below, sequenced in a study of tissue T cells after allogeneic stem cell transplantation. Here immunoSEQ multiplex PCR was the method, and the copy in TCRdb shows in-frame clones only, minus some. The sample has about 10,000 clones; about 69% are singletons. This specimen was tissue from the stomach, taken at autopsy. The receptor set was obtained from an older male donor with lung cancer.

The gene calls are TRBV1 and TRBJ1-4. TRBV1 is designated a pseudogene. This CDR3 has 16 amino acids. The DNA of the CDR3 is TGCACCAGCAGCCAACCAAGAGAGTCAACTAATGAAAAACTGTTTTTT. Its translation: CTSSQPRESTNEKLFF.

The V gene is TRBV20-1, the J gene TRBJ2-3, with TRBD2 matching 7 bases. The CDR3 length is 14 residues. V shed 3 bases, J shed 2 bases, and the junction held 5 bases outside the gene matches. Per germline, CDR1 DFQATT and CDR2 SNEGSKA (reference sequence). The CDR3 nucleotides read TGCAGTGCTAGTGTGGCGGGAGCCACAGATACGCAGTATTTT. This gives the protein CSASVAGATDTQYF.

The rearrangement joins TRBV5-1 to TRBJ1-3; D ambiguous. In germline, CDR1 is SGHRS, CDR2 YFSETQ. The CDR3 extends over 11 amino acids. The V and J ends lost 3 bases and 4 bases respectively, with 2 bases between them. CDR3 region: CASSSGNTIYF. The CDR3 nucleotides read TGCGCCAGCAGCTCCGGAAACACCATATATTTT. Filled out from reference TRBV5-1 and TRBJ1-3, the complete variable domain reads KAGVTQTPRYLIKTRGQQVTLSCSPISGHRSVSWYQQTPGQGLQFLFEYFSETQRNKGNFPGRFSGRQFSNSRSEMNVSTLELGDSALYLCASSSGNTIYFGEGSWLTVV.

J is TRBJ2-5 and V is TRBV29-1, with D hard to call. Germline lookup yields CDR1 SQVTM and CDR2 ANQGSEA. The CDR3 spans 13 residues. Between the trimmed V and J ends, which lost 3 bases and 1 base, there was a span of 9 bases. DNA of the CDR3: TGCAGCGTTGATTTCCAGGTCCAAGAGACCCAGTACTTC. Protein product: CSVDFQVQETQYF.

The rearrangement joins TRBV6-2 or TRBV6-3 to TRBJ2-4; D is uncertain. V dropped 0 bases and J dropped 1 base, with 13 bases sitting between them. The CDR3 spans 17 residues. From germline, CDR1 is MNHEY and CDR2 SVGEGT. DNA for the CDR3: TGTGCCAGCAGTTACTCGATCTCAGCTAGGGCCAAAAACATTCAGTACTTC. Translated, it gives CASSYSISARAKNIQYF.

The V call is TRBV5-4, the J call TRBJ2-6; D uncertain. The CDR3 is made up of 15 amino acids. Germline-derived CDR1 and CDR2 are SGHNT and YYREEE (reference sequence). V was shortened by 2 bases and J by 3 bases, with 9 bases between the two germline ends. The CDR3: CASSLGGLGANVLTF. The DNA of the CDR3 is TGTGCCAGCAGCTTAGGCGGTCTTGGGGCCAACGTCCTGACTTTC. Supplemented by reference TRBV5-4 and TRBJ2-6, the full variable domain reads ETGVTQSPTHLIKTRGQQVTLRCSSQSGHNTVSWYQQALGQGPQFIFQYYREEENGRGNFPPRFSGLQFPNYSSELNVNALELDDSALYLCASSLGGLGANVLTFGAGSRLTVL.

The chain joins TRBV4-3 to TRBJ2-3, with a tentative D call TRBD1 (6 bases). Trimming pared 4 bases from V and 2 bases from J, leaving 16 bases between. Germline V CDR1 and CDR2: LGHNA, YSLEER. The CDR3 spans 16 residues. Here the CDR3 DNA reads TGCGCCAGCAGCCCGTCCGCTGGGGGCGACACAGATACGCAGTATTTT. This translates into CASSPSAGGDTDTQYF.

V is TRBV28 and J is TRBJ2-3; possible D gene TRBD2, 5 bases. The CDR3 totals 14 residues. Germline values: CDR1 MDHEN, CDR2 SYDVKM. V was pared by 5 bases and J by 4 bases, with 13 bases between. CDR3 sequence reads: CASSRDSEPDTQYF. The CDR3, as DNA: TGTGCCAGCAGTCGGGATTCCGAACCAGATACGCAGTATTTT. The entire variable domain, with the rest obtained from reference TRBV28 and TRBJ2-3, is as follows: DVKVTQSSRYLVKRTGEKVFLECVQDMDHENMFWYRQDPGLGLRLIYFSYDVKMKEKGDIPEGYSVSREKKERFSLILESASTNQTSMYLCASSRDSEPDTQYFGPGTRLTVL.

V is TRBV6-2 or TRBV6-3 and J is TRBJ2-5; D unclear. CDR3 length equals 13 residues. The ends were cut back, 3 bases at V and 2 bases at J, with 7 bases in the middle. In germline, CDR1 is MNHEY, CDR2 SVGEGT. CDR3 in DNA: TGTGCCAGCAGTTATACTTATCAAGAGACCCAGTACTTC. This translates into CASSYTYQETQYF.

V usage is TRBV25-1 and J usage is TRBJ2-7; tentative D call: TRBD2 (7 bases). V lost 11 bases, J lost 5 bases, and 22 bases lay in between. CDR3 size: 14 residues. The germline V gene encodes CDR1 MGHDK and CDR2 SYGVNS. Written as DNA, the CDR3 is TGTGCCCGCGTGGAGGGGGGGGGCTTGGACGAGCAGTACTTC. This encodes CARVEGGGLDEQYF.

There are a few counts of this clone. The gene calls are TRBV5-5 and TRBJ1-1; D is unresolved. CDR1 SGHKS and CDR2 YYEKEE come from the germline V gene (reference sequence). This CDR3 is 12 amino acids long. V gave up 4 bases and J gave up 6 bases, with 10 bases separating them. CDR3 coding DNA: TGTGCCAGCAGCCCTTTGGGAGCTGAAGCTTTCTTT. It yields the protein CASSPLGAEAFF.

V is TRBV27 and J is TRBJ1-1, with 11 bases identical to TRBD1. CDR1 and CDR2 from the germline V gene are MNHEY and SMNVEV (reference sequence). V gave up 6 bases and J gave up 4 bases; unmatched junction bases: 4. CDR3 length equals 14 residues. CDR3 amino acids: CASSLGTGGTEAFF. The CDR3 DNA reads TGTGCCAGCAGCCTGGGGACAGGGGGCACTGAAGCTTTCTTT.

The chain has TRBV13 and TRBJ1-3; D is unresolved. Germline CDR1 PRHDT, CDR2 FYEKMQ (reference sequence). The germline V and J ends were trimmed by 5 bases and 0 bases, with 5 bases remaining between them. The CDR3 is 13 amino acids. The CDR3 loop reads CASSVDSGNTIYF. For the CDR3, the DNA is TGTGCCAGCAGCGTAGACTCTGGAAACACCATATATTTT. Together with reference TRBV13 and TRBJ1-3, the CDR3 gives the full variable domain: AAGVIQSPRHLIKEKRETATLKCYPIPRHDTVYWYQQGPGQDPQFLISFYEKMQSDKGSIPDRFSAQQFSDYHSELNMSSLELGDSALYFCASSVDSGNTIYFGEGSWLTVV.

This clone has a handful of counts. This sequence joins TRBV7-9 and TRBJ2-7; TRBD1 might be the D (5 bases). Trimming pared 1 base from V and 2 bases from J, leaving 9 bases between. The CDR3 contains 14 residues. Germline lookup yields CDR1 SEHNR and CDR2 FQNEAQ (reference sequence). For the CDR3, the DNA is TGTGCCAGCAGCTTAGAACAGGCCGCCTACGAGCAGTACTTC. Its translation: CASSLEQAAYEQYF. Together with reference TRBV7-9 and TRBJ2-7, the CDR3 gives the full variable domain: DTGVSQNPRHKITKRGQNVTFRCDPISEHNRLYWYRQTLGQGPEFLTYFQNEAQLEKSRLLSDRFSAERPKGSFSTLEIQRTEQGDSAMYLCASSLEQAAYEQYFGPGTRLTVT.

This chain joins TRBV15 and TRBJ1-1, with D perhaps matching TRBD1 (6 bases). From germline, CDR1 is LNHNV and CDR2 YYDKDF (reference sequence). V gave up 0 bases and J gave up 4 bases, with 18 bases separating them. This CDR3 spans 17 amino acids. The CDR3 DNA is TGTGCCACCAGCAGAGATTTGCAACAGGGAATGGGCACTGAAGCTTTCTTT. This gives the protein CATSRDLQQGMGTEAFF.

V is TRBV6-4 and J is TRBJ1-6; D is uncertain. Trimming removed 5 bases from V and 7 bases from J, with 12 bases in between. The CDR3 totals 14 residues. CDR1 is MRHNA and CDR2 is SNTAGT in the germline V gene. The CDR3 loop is CASSPNPGNSPLHF. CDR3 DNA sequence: TGTGCCAGCAGTCCAAACCCCGGGAATTCACCCCTCCACTTT.

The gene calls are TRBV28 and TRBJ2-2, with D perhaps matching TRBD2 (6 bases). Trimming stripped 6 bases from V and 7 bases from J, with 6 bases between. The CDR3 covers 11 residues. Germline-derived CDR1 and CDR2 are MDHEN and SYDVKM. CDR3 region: CASREGGELFF. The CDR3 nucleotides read TGTGCCAGCAGGGAGGGCGGGGAGCTGTTTTTT.